The source of this T cell receptor beta chain is a study of CD8+ T cells in alopecia areata. Study outcomes and limitations: On tofacitinib, scalp and blood still held many of the expanded lesional clones.

As the sequencing template, cDNA was produced by extracting RNA and reverse transcribing it. Some clones are missing from TCRdb's copy, which holds only in-frame ones; the method was immunoSEQ multiplex PCR. Of around 140,000 clones in the sample, about 88% were seen once. Notes on this clone: As yet, its antigen is unknown.

Sample treatment: oral pan-JAK inhibitor, 5-10 mg twice daily. This receptor was taken from a human donor with alopecia areata. The material sequenced was CD8+ T cells sorted from blood, taken at week 4, from a patient treated with tofacitinib.

The CDR3 DNA follows: TGTGCCACCAGCAGAGTGGGTACTGAAGCTTTCTTT. It specifies CATSRVGTEAFF. V gene TRBV15 combines with J gene TRBJ1-1, with D unresolved. This CDR3 is built from 12 residues. Per germline, CDR1 LNHNV and CDR2 YYDKDF (reference sequence). The V gene lost 1 base and the J gene lost 5 bases, with 5 bases spanning the gap. Filled out from reference TRBV15 and TRBJ1-1, the complete variable domain reads DAMVIQNPRYQVTQFGKPVTLSCSQTLNHNVMYWYQQKSSQAPKLLFHYYDKDFNNEADTPDNFQSRRPNTSFCFLDIRSPGLGDTAMYLCATSRVGTEAFFGQGTRLTVV.